This TCR beta chain was recovered during a study of low-dose radiotherapy and immunotherapy resistance in tumors. Overall study: Every two weeks, cyclophosphamide 200 mg/m2 was infused one day before radiation plus immunotherapy.

A few counts support this clonotype. Alpha and beta chains were covered, as first-strand cDNA relied on TRAV- and TRBV-specific primers. Over roughly 19 PCR cycles, TCRs were amplified from a constant-region primer and V-primer adapter. TCRdb redid the calling of the reads with MiXCR, one entry per CDR3 protein. The sample consists of about 39,000 distinct CDR3 sequences, around 21% of them appearing once. Noted time point: after trial treatment. As for treatment: LDRT plus nivolumab, ipilimumab, low-dose cyclophosphamide and aspirin (RACIN trial). Sequenced here: PBMCs, sampled after low-dose radiotherapy plus immunotherapy. This clonotype was sampled from a female donor with ovarian cancer.

This CDR3 reads CAISSGGQPAFF. In DNA, the CDR3 is TGTGCCATCAGTTCCGGCGGGCAGCCGGCTTTCTTT. V usage is TRBV10-3 and J usage is TRBJ1-1; D remains unclear. Trimming removed 5 bases at V and 11 bases at J, with 15 bases between. The CDR3 sequence is 12 residues long. Germline CDR1 ENHRY, CDR2 SYGVKD.